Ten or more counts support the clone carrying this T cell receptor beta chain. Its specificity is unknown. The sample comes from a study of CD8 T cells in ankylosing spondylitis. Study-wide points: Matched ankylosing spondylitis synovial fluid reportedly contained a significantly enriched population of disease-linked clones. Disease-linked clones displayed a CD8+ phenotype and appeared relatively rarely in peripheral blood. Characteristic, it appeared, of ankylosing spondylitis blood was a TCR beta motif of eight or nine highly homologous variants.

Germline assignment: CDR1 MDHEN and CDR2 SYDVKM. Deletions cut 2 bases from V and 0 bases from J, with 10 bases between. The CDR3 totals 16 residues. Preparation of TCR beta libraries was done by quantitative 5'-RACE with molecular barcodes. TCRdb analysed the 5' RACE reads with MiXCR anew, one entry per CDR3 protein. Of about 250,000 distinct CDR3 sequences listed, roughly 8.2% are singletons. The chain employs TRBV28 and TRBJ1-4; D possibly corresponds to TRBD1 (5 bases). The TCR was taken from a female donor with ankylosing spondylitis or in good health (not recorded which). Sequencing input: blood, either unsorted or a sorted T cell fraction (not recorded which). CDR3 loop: CASSLAGGATNEKLFF. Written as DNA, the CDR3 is TGTGCCAGCAGTTTAGCGGGGGGGGCAACTAATGAAAAACTGTTTTTT.